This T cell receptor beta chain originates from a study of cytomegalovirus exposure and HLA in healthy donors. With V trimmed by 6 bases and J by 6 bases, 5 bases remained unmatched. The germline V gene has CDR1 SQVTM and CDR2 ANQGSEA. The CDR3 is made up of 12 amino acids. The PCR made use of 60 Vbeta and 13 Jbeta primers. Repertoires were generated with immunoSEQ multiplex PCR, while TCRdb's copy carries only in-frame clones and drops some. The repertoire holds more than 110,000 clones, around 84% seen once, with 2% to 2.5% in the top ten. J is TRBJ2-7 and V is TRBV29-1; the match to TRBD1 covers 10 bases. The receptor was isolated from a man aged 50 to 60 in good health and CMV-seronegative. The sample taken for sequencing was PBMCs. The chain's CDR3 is CSVGTGDCEQYF. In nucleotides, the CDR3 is TGCAGCGTGGGGACAGGGGATTGCGAGCAGTACTTC.